A selection of T cell receptor beta chains follows, all from one sample in a study of OX40 agonist ivuxolimab in advanced cancers. The protocol was immunoSEQ multiplex PCR, while the TCRdb copy is restricted to in-frame clones and leaves out a portion. Of 50,000 to 70,000 clones in the sample, about 85% were seen once. The sample consisted of CD4+ or CD8+ T cells sorted from blood, taken in a trial of the OX40 agonist ivuxolimab. The receptors here all came from an adult with an advanced solid tumor such as melanoma, head and neck, liver or kidney cancer. Both conserved end residues are part of each CDR3. The order of the fields is J gene, clone size, CDR3 length, V gene, D gene, CDR3 DNA, CDR3 protein. A D gene is named only where the DNA matches it firmly. Rows give clone size only sometimes, using once, few, many, or a class for an expanded clone.

J gene: TRBJ2-7
clone size: .
CDR3 length: 16
V gene: TRBV4-1
D gene: .
CDR3 DNA: TGCGCCAGCAGCCAAGGCAGTCGGTCGAGCTCCTACGAGCAGTACTTC
CDR3 protein: CASSQGSRSSSYEQYF

J gene: TRBJ2-5
clone size: .
CDR3 length: 16
V gene: TRBV10-3
D gene: TRBD2
CDR3 DNA: TGTGCCATCAGTGGAAGGGCGGGGGGGCCTGTTGAGACCCAGTACTTC
CDR3 protein: CAISGRAGGPVETQYF

J gene: TRBJ2-2
clone size: .
CDR3 length: 11
V gene: TRBV7-9
D gene: .
CDR3 DNA: TGTGCCAGCGAGGGGACCGGGGAGCTGTTTTTT
CDR3 protein: CASEGTGELFF

J gene: TRBJ2-3
clone size: .
CDR3 length: 15
V gene: TRBV5-1
D gene: TRBD2
CDR3 DNA: TGCGCCAGCAGCCCTTTAGGTAGCGGGGTAGATACGCAGTATTTT
CDR3 protein: CASSPLGSGVDTQYF

J gene: TRBJ2-7
clone size: .
CDR3 length: 14
V gene: TRBV5-1
D gene: TRBD1
CDR3 DNA: TGCGCCAGCAGCCGACCGGGACAGGGGAACGAGCAGTACTTC
CDR3 protein: CASSRPGQGNEQYF

J gene: TRBJ1-2
clone size: once
CDR3 length: 13
V gene: TRBV30
D gene: .
CDR3 DNA: TGTGCCTGGACCTTAACAGCTAACTATGGCTACACCTTC
CDR3 protein: CAWTLTANYGYTF

J gene: TRBJ2-3
clone size: .
CDR3 length: 14
V gene: TRBV2
D gene: .
CDR3 DNA: TGTGCCAGCAGTGACCCCAGAATCACAGATACGCAGTATTTT
CDR3 protein: CASSDPRITDTQYF

J gene: TRBJ2-3
clone size: .
CDR3 length: 14
V gene: TRBV30
D gene: .
CDR3 DNA: TGTGCCTGGAGTGTAGGAGGTGGAGCAGATACGCAGTATTTT
CDR3 protein: CAWSVGGGADTQYF

J gene: TRBJ2-3
clone size: .
CDR3 length: 11
V gene: TRBV29-1
D gene: .
CDR3 DNA: TGCAGCGTCGTGGACCCAGATACGCAGTATTTT
CDR3 protein: CSVVDPDTQYF

J gene: TRBJ2-7
clone size: .
CDR3 length: 13
V gene: TRBV2
D gene: TRBD2
CDR3 DNA: TGTGCCAGCACCGGACTAGCGGGGGACGAGCAGTACTTC
CDR3 protein: CASTGLAGDEQYF

J gene: TRBJ1-2
clone size: .
CDR3 length: 14
V gene: TRBV2
D gene: .
CDR3 DNA: TGTGCCAGCAGTGTCGGGCCGGCCATGTATGGCTACACCTTC
CDR3 protein: CASSVGPAMYGYTF

J gene: TRBJ2-1
clone size: .
CDR3 length: 13
V gene: TRBV7-3
D gene: .
CDR3 DNA: TGTGCCAGCAGCTTAATCCTGTCCGATGAGCAGTTCTTC
CDR3 protein: CASSLILSDEQFF

J gene: TRBJ2-7
clone size: .
CDR3 length: 14
V gene: TRBV7-9
D gene: .
CDR3 DNA: TGTGCCAGCAGCCAGCGGGACAGCGCCTACGAGCAGTACTTC
CDR3 protein: CASSQRDSAYEQYF

J gene: TRBJ2-7
clone size: .
CDR3 length: 13
V gene: TRBV5-6
D gene: .
CDR3 DNA: TGTGCCAGCAGTAGAATCCTAGTCGGCGAGCAGTACTTC
CDR3 protein: CASSRILVGEQYF